This T cell receptor (beta chain) was captured by sequencing in a study of cytomegalovirus exposure and HLA in healthy donors. This clone was seen a handful of times. The CDR3 covers 17 residues. The ends lost 5 bases at V and 8 bases at J; junction bases unmatched: 15. The V gene's germline CDR1 is SGHKS and CDR2 YYEKEE (reference sequence). The primer mix had 60 Vbeta and 13 Jbeta primers. Method: immunoSEQ multiplex PCR; TCRdb's copy keeps in-frame clones and lacks some. The table shows approximately 190,000 clones, with roughly 73% occurring only once. This chain connects TRBV5-5 to TRBJ1-4; 10 bases match TRBD1. The TCR comes from a woman in her 30s in good health and CMV-seropositive. The source material was PBMCs. The CDR3 protein is CASRDWLGDRGREKLFF. The CDR3 DNA reads as TGTGCCAGCAGGGATTGGCTGGGGGACAGGGGAAGGGAAAAACTGTTTTTT.